This TCR beta chain comes out of a study of human thymus T cells. General study findings and limits: In unrelated individuals, thymic repertoires overlapped highly, according to related research.

The data were produced by immunoSEQ multiplex PCR, yet TCRdb's version contains in-frame clones alone and is incomplete. The repertoire has about 130,000 clones, more than 90% of them found once; the top ten carry 0.02% to 0.03%. CDR3 length: 14 amino acids. Looked up from germline, CDR1 is SGHDT and CDR2 is YYEEEE. V was pared by 2 bases and J by 5 bases, with 13 bases between. As to this clone: The antigen remains unidentified.

Thymic samples were excised during corrective heart operations. The sequence derives from a boy under two years old with a congenital heart defect but otherwise immunologically healthy. Sequenced material: thymus tissue. V usage is TRBV5-6 and J usage is TRBJ2-5; D is perhaps TRBD2 (5 bases). The CDR3 nucleotides are TGTGCCAGCAGCTTAATCGGGGAAGGGGAGACCCAGTACTTC. This encodes CASSLIGEGETQYF.